A single sample gave rise to the 26 T cell receptor beta chains below, sequenced in a study of blood T cell repertoires in COVID-19. Data came from immunoSEQ multiplex PCR; TCRdb stores just in-frame clones and leaves some out. The data contain 250,000 to 300,000 clones, about 86% of them singletons. Source material: peripheral blood. All receptors derive from a man between 18 and 29 years old with active or convalescent COVID-19.

This clone was observed a single time. The chain is built from TRBV30 and TRBJ1-2; tentatively, D is TRBD1 (5 bases). Per the germline V gene, CDR1 is GTSNPN and CDR2 is SVGIG (reference sequence). The ends were cut back, 4 bases at V and 0 bases at J, with 12 bases in the middle. This CDR3 region has 14 residues. The CDR3 DNA sequence: TGTGCCTGGACAACTATGACAGCTAACTATGGCTACACCTTC. Translating gives CAWTTMTANYGYTF.

This clone has a single count. The rearrangement joins TRBV28 to TRBJ1-2; D may be TRBD1 (5 bases). Per the germline V gene, CDR1 is MDHEN and CDR2 is SYDVKM. Trimming left V 5 bases short and J 7 bases short, with 23 bases between. CDR3 size: 16 residues. DNA of the CDR3: TGTGCCAGCAGTGGTCAGGAGGGATTGAAAGGGGCTGGCTACACCTTC. Amino acid sequence: CASSGQEGLKGAGYTF.

CDR3 sequence reads: CASSQGGTGEPRSTDTQYF. As DNA, the CDR3 is TGTGCCAGCAGCCAAGGTGGGACAGGGGAGCCCCGCAGCACAGATACGCAGTATTTT. The genes are TRBV14 and TRBJ2-3; the match to TRBD1 covers 10 bases. This CDR3 region has 19 residues. Germline CDR1 and CDR2: SGHDN and FVKESK. The junction had 10 bases not matched to a gene; V was cut back by 1 base and J by 0 bases.

V gene TRBV5-3 combines with J gene TRBJ1-5; maybe TRBD1 (6 bases). TRBV5-3 is an ORF, with its function uncertain. The CDR3 consists of 15 residues. V gave up 4 bases and J gave up 3 bases, with 14 bases separating them. The CDR3 loop is CARSLRGVDNQPQHF. The CDR3 DNA reads as TGTGCCAGAAGCCTCAGGGGTGTCGACAATCAGCCCCAGCATTTT.

The gene calls are TRBV6-6 and TRBJ2-1; TRBD2 matches at 9 bases. CDR3 length equals 15 residues. Trimming removed 5 bases from V and 3 bases from J; junction bases left unmatched: 5. Germline lookup yields CDR1 MNHNY and CDR2 SVGAGI (reference sequence). CDR3 DNA sequence: TGTGCCAGCAGTCTAAGCGGGGGGAACTACAATGAGCAGTTCTTC. Its translation: CASSLSGGNYNEQFF.

This rearrangement joins TRBV19 to TRBJ2-5, with 12 bases that match TRBD2. V was pared by 5 bases and J by 5 bases, with 9 bases of the junction left unmatched. The length of the CDR3 is 16 residues. CDR1 and CDR2 from the germline V gene are LNHDA and SQIVND (reference sequence). The CDR3 spells CASSHWRTSGIETQYF. The CDR3 nucleotides read TGTGCCAGTAGTCATTGGCGGACTAGCGGGATTGAGACCCAGTACTTC.

V and J are TRBV6-4 and TRBJ2-1, with D possibly matching TRBD2 (5 bases). Germline V gene sequence: CDR1 MRHNA, CDR2 SNTAGT. The V and J ends lost 7 bases and 6 bases respectively, with 10 bases between them. The CDR3 is 12 amino acids. This chain's CDR3 is CASTPSGNEQFF. CDR3 coding DNA: TGTGCCAGCACGCCCAGCGGCAATGAGCAGTTCTTC.

This clone was counted a single time. This chain links TRBV20-1 with TRBJ2-5; the match to TRBD1 covers 8 bases. This CDR3 has 14 amino acids. In germline, CDR1 is DFQATT, CDR2 SNEGSKA (reference sequence). Trimming at V came to 3 bases and at J to 5 bases, leaving 8 bases not matched to a gene. CDR3 in DNA: TGCAGTGCTAGTCGGGACAGGCAGGGTGAGACCCAGTACTTC. Translation gives CSASRDRQGETQYF.

The J gene is TRBJ2-2, the V gene TRBV20-1; D gene unclear. Germline values: CDR1 DFQATT, CDR2 SNEGSKA (reference sequence). There are 13 residues in the CDR3. Trimming stripped 3 bases from V and 3 bases from J, with 8 bases between. The CDR3 DNA follows: TGCAGTGCTAGTCCCAGATACACCGGGGAGCTGTTTTTT. Protein product: CSASPRYTGELFF.

The V gene is TRBV5-6, the J gene TRBJ2-1; D not certain. Trimming removed 3 bases from V and 3 bases from J, with 4 bases in between. This CDR3 comprises 12 residues. Germline values: CDR1 SGHDT, CDR2 YYEEEE. The CDR3 is CASSYSYNEQFF. CDR3 nucleotides: TGTGCCAGCAGCTATAGCTACAATGAGCAGTTCTTC.

The V gene is TRBV11-3, the J gene TRBJ2-3; 10 bases line up with TRBD2. Trimming took 5 bases from V and 4 from J; bases not matched to a gene: 9. CDR3 length: 16 residues. CDR1 and CDR2 (germline): SGHNT, YENEEA. Here the CDR3 reads CASSPTSGIFADTQYF. DNA for the CDR3: TGTGCCAGCAGCCCAACTAGCGGGATCTTTGCAGATACGCAGTATTTT.

CDR3 sequence (DNA): TGTGCCAGCAGTTGGGGACAGCACAATGAGCAGTTCTTC. The encoded protein is CASSWGQHNEQFF. The chain links TRBV6-6 to TRBJ2-1; TRBD1 aligns across 7 bases. This CDR3 has 13 amino acids. Trimming cost V 4 bases and J 5 bases; bases outside gene matches: 2. Germline assignment: CDR1 MNHNY and CDR2 SVGAGI (reference sequence).

The chain employs TRBV5-1 and TRBJ1-3; D is unresolved. Trimming removed 0 bases at V and 0 bases at J, with 7 bases between. The CDR3 totals 15 residues. Germline loops: CDR1 SGHRS, CDR2 YFSETQ. CDR3 sequence reads: CASSLDWSSGNTIYF. The CDR3 DNA is TGCGCCAGCAGCTTGGACTGGAGCTCTGGAAACACCATATATTTT.

A single count supports this clone. J is TRBJ2-6 and V is TRBV14; D is ambiguous. From germline, CDR1 is SGHDN and CDR2 FVKESK. This CDR3 has 15 residues. Trimming removed 1 base at V and 2 bases at J, with 6 bases between. The CDR3 loop is CASSQGLPGANVLTF. The CDR3 nucleotides are TGTGCCAGCAGCCAAGGTCTACCTGGGGCCAACGTCCTGACTTTC.

The rearrangement uses TRBV19 and TRBJ2-2, with a weak D call TRBD1 (5 bases). The V and J ends lost 5 bases and 0 bases respectively, with 7 bases between them. The length of the CDR3 is 14 residues. Germline V gene lookup returns CDR1 LNHDA and CDR2 SQIVND (reference sequence). This CDR3 is CASSGATNTGELFF. DNA for the CDR3: TGTGCCAGTAGTGGGGCAACGAACACCGGGGAGCTGTTTTTT.

The CDR3 sequence is CASSLTGGDSGANVLTF. CDR3 nucleotide sequence: TGTGCCAGCAGTCTTACCGGCGGGGACTCTGGGGCCAACGTCCTGACTTTC. J is TRBJ2-6 and V is TRBV14; possible D gene TRBD2, 6 bases. Trimming took off 6 bases at V and 0 bases at J, with 15 bases between the two ends. This CDR3 comprises 17 residues. CDR1 is SGHDN, CDR2 FVKESK, per germline.

The chain recombines TRBV12-3 or TRBV12-4 with TRBJ2-1, with D uncertain. This CDR3 region has 13 residues. Trimming stripped 3 bases from V and 5 bases from J, with 8 bases between. The CDR3 DNA follows: TGTGCCAGCAGTTTTAACCGAGACAATGAGCAGTTCTTC. As protein: CASSFNRDNEQFF.

The chain combines TRBV6-5 with TRBJ1-1; perhaps TRBD1 as D (5 bases). This CDR3 contains 12 residues. Germline loops: CDR1 MNHEY, CDR2 SVGAGI. The germline V and J ends were trimmed by 6 bases and 10 bases, with 15 bases remaining between them. The CDR3 nucleotides are TGTGCCAGCAGACGTCCGGACGGGGGAGCTTTCTTT. Its translation is CASRRPDGGAFF.

V usage is TRBV19 and J usage is TRBJ1-1; no reliable D call. CDR3 length equals 15 residues. V was trimmed by 0 bases and J by 1 base, leaving 9 bases between them. Germline V gene data show CDR1 as LNHDA and CDR2 as SQIVND (reference sequence). The DNA of the CDR3 is TGTGCCAGTAGTATAGAGGGGAGGTGGAACACTGAAGCTTTCTTT. Translated: CASSIEGRWNTEAFF.

This clone was seen a handful of times. The chain uses TRBV15 and TRBJ1-1; 11 bases map to TRBD1. CDR3 size: 17 residues. Germline-derived CDR1 and CDR2 are LNHNV and YYDKDF (reference sequence). Trimming removed 0 bases from V and 5 bases from J; junction bases left unmatched: 8. DNA of the CDR3: TGTGCCACCAGCAGAGATTTAGGACAGGGGGCGCGGACTGAAGCTTTCTTT. It is translated as CATSRDLGQGARTEAFF. The entire variable domain, with the rest obtained from reference TRBV15 and TRBJ1-1, is as follows: DAMVIQNPRYQVTQFGKPVTLSCSQTLNHNVMYWYQQKSSQAPKLLFHYYDKDFNNEADTPDNFQSRRPNTSFCFLDIRSPGLGDTAMYLCATSRDLGQGARTEAFFGQGTRLTVV.

V and J are TRBV10-3 and TRBJ1-3; D is uncertain. Trimming stripped 3 bases from V and 0 bases from J, with 12 bases between. This CDR3 is 16 amino acids long. The germline V gene has CDR1 ENHRY and CDR2 SYGVKD. Written as DNA, the CDR3 is TGTGCCATCAGTGATGCGACATCCCCCTCTGGAAACACCATATATTTT. Amino acid sequence: CAISDATSPSGNTIYF.

The chain couples TRBV12-3 or TRBV12-4 to TRBJ2-7; possibly TRBD1 for D (5 bases). V was trimmed by 3 bases and J by 8 bases, leaving 11 bases between them. The CDR3 totals 12 residues. The chain's CDR3 is CASSLDKQKQYF. The CDR3, as DNA: TGTGCCAGCAGTTTGGACAAACAGAAGCAGTACTTC.

The gene calls are TRBV7-6 and TRBJ2-3; 7 bases are shared with TRBD1. V lost 3 bases and J lost 5; bases outside the gene matches: 2. The CDR3 extends over 13 amino acids. Germline assignment: CDR1 SGHVS and CDR2 FNYEAQ. The CDR3 bases are TGTGCCAGCAGCTTCACAGGGGTAGATACGCAGTATTTT. This translates into CASSFTGVDTQYF.

The rearrangement uses TRBV2 and TRBJ2-5; TRBD1 aligns across 7 bases. V gave up 10 bases and J gave up 4 bases; unmatched junction bases: 9. The CDR3 consists of 13 residues. Looked up from germline, CDR1 is SNHLY and CDR2 is FYNNEI. This chain's CDR3 is CAIGRDSRETQYF. The CDR3 region has the DNA TGTGCCATCGGCCGGGACAGCCGAGAGACCCAGTACTTC.

A single count supports this clone. V and J are TRBV4-2 and TRBJ2-2, with TRBD1 identical over 9 bases. The V and J ends lost 5 bases and 7 bases, in that order; junction bases with no gene match: 11. The CDR3 is 16 residues long. Looked up from germline, CDR1 is LGHNA and CDR2 is YNFKEQ. CDR3 sequence reads: CASSVRDRAIHGELFF. The CDR3 nucleotides read TGTGCCAGCAGCGTCCGGGACAGGGCTATTCACGGGGAGCTGTTTTTT.

This clone was detected once. This sequence joins TRBV4-1 and TRBJ1-3; 7 bases align to TRBD1. The J segment lost 0 bases and the V segment lost 4 bases, leaving 6 bases of the junction unmatched. CDR1 and CDR2 (germline): MGHRA, YSYEKL. The CDR3 loop spans 16 amino acids. Here the CDR3 DNA reads TGCGCCAGCAGCCTTGAAGCAGGGGGCTCTGGAAACACCATATATTTT. Translated, it gives CASSLEAGGSGNTIYF.